These 6 T cell receptor beta chains were all obtained from the same sample, sequenced in a study of T cells in Graves' hyperthyroidism and ophthalmopathy. It was RNA transcripts that yielded the amplified TCR beta CDR3 regions. RT-PCR in the first round (using the HTBI primer set) targeted the TCR CDR3. TCRdb recomputed calls from the multiplex PCR reads with MiXCR, one row per CDR3 protein. The sample lists about 300,000 distinct CDR3 sequences, roughly 18% occurring once. Sequenced input: blood. These receptors all stem from a man over 45 with Graves' ophthalmopathy.

This clonotype has more than one count but fewer than ten. The chain recombines TRBV2 with TRBJ2-2, with TRBD1 matching over 8 bases. Losses at the gene ends were 3 bases for V and 10 bases for J; bases not matched to a gene: 10. The germline gives CDR1 SNHLY, CDR2 FYNNEI. This CDR3 is 15 amino acids long. The CDR3 DNA follows: TGTGCCAGCAGTGAGCTCGGACAGGGTGTCGTGGAGCTGTTTTTT. The encoded protein is CASSELGQGVVELFF.

The rearrangement links TRBV25-1 to TRBJ2-7; tentative D call: TRBD1 (7 bases). Germline V CDR1 and CDR2: MGHDK, SYGVNS. The CDR3 runs 12 residues. V was shortened by 6 bases and J by 6 bases, with 12 bases between the two germline ends. CDR3 nucleotide sequence: TGTGCCAGCAGCTGGCAGGGGGGCGAGCAGTACTTC. Translated, it gives CASSWQGGEQYF.

The chain recombines TRBV19 with TRBJ2-1; 14 nucleotides agree with TRBD2. V shed 5 bases and J 9 bases; nucleotides not matched to a gene: 9. The CDR3 length is 16 residues. Germline V lookup: CDR1 LNHDA, CDR2 SQIVND (reference sequence). In DNA, the CDR3 is TGTGCCAGTAGTCCCACCGGGACTAGCGGGAGTATTGAGCAGTTCTTC. This gives the protein CASSPTGTSGSIEQFF.

This clonotype was detected many times. The chain is built from TRBV3-1 and TRBJ2-1; no definite D call. Trimming pared 1 base from V and 6 bases from J, leaving 7 bases between. The CDR3 has 13 amino acids. CDR1 is LGHDT and CDR2 is YNNKEL in the germline V gene (reference sequence). CDR3 residues: CASSQGTINEQFF. DNA for the CDR3: TGTGCCAGCAGCCAAGGGACCATCAATGAGCAGTTCTTC.

V usage is TRBV20-1 and J usage is TRBJ2-1; 9 nucleotides agree with TRBD2. V shed 2 bases and J 4 bases; nucleotides not matched to a gene: 3. Germline V gene lookup returns CDR1 DFQATT and CDR2 SNEGSKA (reference sequence). The CDR3 length is 14 residues. CDR3 sequence reads: CSARRLAGYNEQFF. CDR3 bases: TGCAGTGCTAGACGTCTAGCGGGGTACAATGAGCAGTTCTTC.

This clonotype was recorded at least ten times. The V call is TRBV3-1, the J call TRBJ1-3; weak D call: TRBD1 (6 bases). Germline V gene data show CDR1 as LGHDT and CDR2 as YNNKEL (reference sequence). CDR3 length: 15 residues. V lost 1 base, J lost 4 bases, and 11 bases lay in between. CDR3 amino acids: CASSQGARGGNTIYF. For the CDR3, the DNA is TGTGCCAGCAGCCAAGGGGCCAGGGGAGGAAACACCATATATTTT.